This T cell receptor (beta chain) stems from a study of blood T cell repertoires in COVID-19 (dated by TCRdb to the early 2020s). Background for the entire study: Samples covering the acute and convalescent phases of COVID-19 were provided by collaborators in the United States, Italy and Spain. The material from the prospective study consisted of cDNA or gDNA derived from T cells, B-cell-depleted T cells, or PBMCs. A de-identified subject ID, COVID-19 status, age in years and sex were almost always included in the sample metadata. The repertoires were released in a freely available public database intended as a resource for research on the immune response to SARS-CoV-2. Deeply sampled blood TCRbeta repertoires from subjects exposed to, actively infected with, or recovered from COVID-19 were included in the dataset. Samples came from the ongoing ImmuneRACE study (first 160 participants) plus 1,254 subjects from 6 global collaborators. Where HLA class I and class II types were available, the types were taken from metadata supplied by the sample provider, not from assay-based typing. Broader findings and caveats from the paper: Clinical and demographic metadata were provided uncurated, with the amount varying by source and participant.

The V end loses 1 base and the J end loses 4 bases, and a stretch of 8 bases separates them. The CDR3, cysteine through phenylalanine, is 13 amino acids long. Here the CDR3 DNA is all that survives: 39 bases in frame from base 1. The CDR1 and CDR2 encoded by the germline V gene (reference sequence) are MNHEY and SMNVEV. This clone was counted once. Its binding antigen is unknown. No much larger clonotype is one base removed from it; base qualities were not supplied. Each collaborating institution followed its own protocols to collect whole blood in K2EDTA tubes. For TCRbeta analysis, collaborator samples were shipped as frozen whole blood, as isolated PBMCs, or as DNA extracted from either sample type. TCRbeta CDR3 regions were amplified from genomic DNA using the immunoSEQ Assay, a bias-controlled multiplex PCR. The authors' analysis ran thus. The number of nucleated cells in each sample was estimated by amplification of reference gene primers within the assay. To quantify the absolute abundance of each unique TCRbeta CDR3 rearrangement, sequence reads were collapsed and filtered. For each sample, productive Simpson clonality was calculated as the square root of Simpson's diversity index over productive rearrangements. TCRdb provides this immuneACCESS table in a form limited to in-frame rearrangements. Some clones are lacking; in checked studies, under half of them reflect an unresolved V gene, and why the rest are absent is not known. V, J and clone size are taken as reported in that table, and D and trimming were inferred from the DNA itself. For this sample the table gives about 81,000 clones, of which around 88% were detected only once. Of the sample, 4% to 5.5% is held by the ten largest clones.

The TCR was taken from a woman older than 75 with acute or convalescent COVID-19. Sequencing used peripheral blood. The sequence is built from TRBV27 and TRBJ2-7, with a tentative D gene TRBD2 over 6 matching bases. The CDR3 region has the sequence CASSLLGGYEQYF. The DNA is TGTGCCAGCAGTTTATTGGGGGGTTACGAGCAGTACTTC.